Listed here are 2 T cell receptor beta chains from one sample, sequenced in a study of blood T cell repertoires in COVID-19. Some clones are missing from TCRdb's copy, which holds only in-frame ones; the method was immunoSEQ multiplex PCR. In the table there are 54,000 or so clones, around 87% of which are singletons. The sequenced sample consisted of peripheral blood. Source of these receptors: a man aged 45-65 years with active COVID-19.

The genes are TRBV28 and TRBJ2-1; possibly TRBD1 for D (5 bases). This CDR3 has 14 residues. CDR1 and CDR2 from the germline V gene are MDHEN and SYDVKM. Trimming stripped 7 bases from V and 4 bases from J, with 14 bases between. CDR3: CASIRGSRYNEQFF. The CDR3 DNA sequence: TGTGCCAGCATAAGGGGATCGAGGTACAATGAGCAGTTCTTC.

The chain recombines TRBV2 with TRBJ1-5; perhaps TRBD1 as D (6 bases). V was shortened by 0 bases and J by 6 bases, with 15 bases between the two germline ends. This CDR3 has 16 residues. The V gene's germline CDR1 is SNHLY and CDR2 FYNNEI. In nucleotides, the CDR3 is TGTGCCAGCAGTGAAGCAGGGGGGAGGGGACGTCAGCCCCAGCATTTT. This gives the protein CASSEAGGRGRQPQHF.